This T cell receptor (beta chain) was sequenced during a study of T cells in Graves' hyperthyroidism and ophthalmopathy. Study-level results: Most thyroid clonotypes expanded above 0.001 were also detected in blood.

There are many counts of this clonotype. What it recognizes is unknown. There are 16 residues in the CDR3. Germline values: CDR1 SGHAT, CDR2 FQDESV (reference sequence). V was trimmed by 1 base and J by 2 bases, leaving 11 bases between them. The source material, RNA transcripts, was used to amplify TCR beta CDR3 regions. TCR CDR3 regions were first amplified by RT-PCR with HTBI primers. TCRdb re-called the multiplex PCR reads through MiXCR, storing one row per CDR3 protein. The sample has 300,000 to 450,000 distinct CDR3 sequences, about a sixth seen once. The TCR comes from a woman in her thirties or forties with Graves' ophthalmopathy. The genes are TRBV11-1 and TRBJ2-2, with D possibly being TRBD1 or TRBD2 (6 bases each). The specimen sequenced was blood. In DNA form, the CDR3 reads TGTGCCAGCAGCTTAGTCTCGGGGGCAAACACCGGGGAGCTGTTTTTT. As protein: CASSLVSGANTGELFF.